This T cell receptor (beta chain) was identified during a study of circulating tumor DNA in untreated peripheral T-cell lymphoma (dated by TCRdb to the early 2020s). Study-level background: To follow circulating tumor DNA that carried tumor TCR clonotypes, serum samples were taken at baseline and then repeatedly over the course of treatment.

On this clone: Its antigen has not been determined. No base quality information exists; no much larger clone differs at one position.

Beyond this particular receptor, the publication reports: Among roughly 25 serially sampled patients, less than 45% cleared ctDNA after two cycles, and detectable ctDNA after therapy showed a trend toward worse survival. Tumor-specific clonotypes turned up in roughly 73% of patients, identified from 86% of baseline tissues and from about 70% of baseline serum samples. ctDNA persistence did not always predict relapse, since a couple of patients whose ctDNA remained detectable after therapy stayed in remission over 10 years of follow-up.

Library method: the immunoSEQ multiplex PCR assay. TCRdb limited this immuneACCESS table to in-frame rearrangements with V and J called. A share of clones is missing; checked studies link under half to unresolved V genes, and the rest is unexplained. For this sample there are roughly 160 clones; roughly three quarters appear just once. The biggest ten clones account for about 70% of the sample. Reading the germline V gene (reference sequence) gives CDR1 WNHNN and CDR2 SYGVQD. V was cut back by 4 bases and J by 5 bases, leaving a gap of 21 bases between them. Including the terminal cysteine and phenylalanine, the CDR3 comprises 18 residues. The CDR3 DNA has 54 bases and is translated from base 1. To monitor patients with peripheral T-cell lymphoma who were getting frontline treatment on a trial, the study applied next-generation sequencing to T-cell receptor sequences.

The V gene is TRBV10-1 and the J gene is TRBJ2-6; the D gene lacks a confident call. What was sequenced was cell-free DNA from blood serum. The receptor's source is a human donor with peripheral T-cell lymphoma. The encoded CDR3 is CASSVSLIAQSRANVLTF. The DNA sequence is as follows: TGCGCCAGCAGTGTAAGCTTGATCGCACAAAGTCGGGCCAACGTCCTGACTTTC.